The T cell receptor (beta chain) under discussion was sequenced for a study of regulatory T cells in long-lasting Graves disease. For this clonotype: The antigen is undetermined.

With iRepertoire HTBI primers and Arm-PCR of CDR3 regions, TCR beta libraries were built. Per the study methods: 60 or so TRBV and 13 to 15 TRBJ segments were identified across samples. Each CDR3 protein is one row after TCRdb ran MiXCR on the multiplex PCR reads. The V and J calls and clone size are TCRdb's, not the authors'. The table lists 550,000 to 700,000 distinct CDR3 sequences, about 15% of them singletons. Specified time point: newly diagnosed GD, antithyroid drugs for less than 3 months. From RNA extracted from PBMCs, the TCR library was made. Looked up from germline, CDR1 is SGDLS and CDR2 is YYNGEE. The CDR3 runs 17 residues. V shed 6 bases, J shed 3 bases, and the junction held 15 bases outside the gene matches. Study outcomes and limitations: It was in persistent disease that TRBV28, TRBJ1-2 and TRBJ2-5 were favored.

The same sample was also used in a study of T cells in Graves' hyperthyroidism and ophthalmopathy. That source reports: Researchers ran a first-round RT-PCR on the TCR CDR3 using the HTBI primer set.

Sequences were derived from peripheral blood mononuclear cells (PBMCs), sampled at new diagnosis, from a patient treated with antithyroid drugs. The V and J genes are TRBV9 and TRBJ1-5; 7 bases align to TRBD1. The clonotype comes from a man aged 18 to 30 with Graves disease. CDR3 in DNA: TGTGCCAGCACGCCTTGGGCCTCGGACAGGTCCAATCAGCCCCAGCATTTT. It yields the protein CASTPWASDRSNQPQHF. Filled out from reference TRBV9 and TRBJ1-5, the complete variable domain reads DSGVTQTPKHLITATGQRVTLRCSPRSGDLSVYWYQQSLDQGLQFLIQYYNGEERAKGNILERFSAQQFPDLHSELNLSSLELGDSALYFCASTPWASDRSNQPQHFGDGTRLSIL.